This TCR beta chain was captured by sequencing in a study of shared clonotypes between healthy human individuals. Authors' methods: As immunoSEQ supplied junction-only sequences (without quality scores), filtering differed. The repertoire was sequenced with immunoSEQ multiplex PCR; TCRdb's copy has only in-frame clones and lacks some. V, J and clone size are those of that table, while D and trimming were read from the DNA. The sample shows under 2,000,000 clones, about 95% of them seen only once. The CDR3 loop spans 11 amino acids. V shed 6 bases, J shed 8 bases, and the junction held 4 bases outside the gene matches. Germline V gene sequence: CDR1 SQVTM, CDR2 ANQGSEA. Only CD45RO-negative cells positively selected for CCR7 counted as naive CD8 cells, so terminally differentiated effector memory CD45RA+ cells were excluded.

The rearrangement links TRBV29-1 to TRBJ1-2; 9 positions match TRBD1. Sequencing used naive CD8+ T cells sorted from blood. The receptor was isolated from a man between 18 and 29 years old in good health. The CDR3 sequence: CSVGQGNGYTF. The CDR3 DNA reads as TGCAGCGTGGGACAGGGAAACGGCTACACCTTC.